Shown below are 29 T cell receptor beta chains from a single sample sequenced in a study of OX40 agonist ivuxolimab in advanced cancers. TCRdb's table, derived via immunoSEQ multiplex PCR, lists solely in-frame clones and lacks some. The table records approximately 64,000 clones, 85% of them present only once. Specimen: CD4+ or CD8+ T cells sorted from blood, collected in a trial of the OX40 agonist ivuxolimab. These receptors all stem from an adult with an advanced solid tumor such as melanoma, head and neck, liver or kidney cancer.

The V gene is TRBV4-1, the J gene TRBJ2-5; a weak D match, TRBD2 (5 bases). Trimming took 0 bases from V and 2 from J, leaving 16 bases between them. Germline CDR1 and CDR2: MGHRA and YSYEKL. This CDR3 is built from 17 residues. In nucleotides, the CDR3 is TGCGCCAGCAGCCAAGATCGAGGGTACTCGGGGCAAGAGACCCAGTACTTC. It translates to CASSQDRGYSGQETQYF.

The chain combines TRBV7-9 with TRBJ2-7; D possibly corresponds to TRBD2 (6 bases). Trimming removed 3 bases at V and 7 bases at J, with 13 bases between. CDR3 size: 13 residues. The germline V gene encodes CDR1 SEHNR and CDR2 FQNEAQ (reference sequence). The CDR3 here is CASSFGGGEEQYF. DNA of the CDR3: TGTGCCAGCAGCTTCGGGGGTGGGGAAGAGCAGTACTTC.

The rearrangement links TRBV28 to TRBJ1-1, with D possibly being TRBD1 (5 bases). The CDR3 runs to 13 residues. Germline V gene lookup returns CDR1 MDHEN and CDR2 SYDVKM. V lost 7 bases, J lost 0 bases, and 9 bases lay in between. The DNA for the CDR3 is TGTGCCAGCACCGGGGCCTTGAACACTGAAGCTTTCTTT. This translates into CASTGALNTEAFF.

The sample holds a few counts of this clone. CDR3 sequence reads: CASSWAVGTDTQYF. CDR3 DNA sequence: TGTGCCAGCAGCTGGGCGGTTGGCACAGATACGCAGTATTTT. This chain uses TRBV7-2 with TRBJ2-3; no reliable D call. The V end lost 4 bases, the J end lost 1 base, and 9 bases lay between the germline ends. The CDR3 is 14 amino acids. Germline CDR1 and CDR2: SGHTA and FQGNSA.

The chain is built from TRBV4-2 and TRBJ2-7, with 13 bases aligning to TRBD2. Looked up from germline, CDR1 is LGHNA and CDR2 is YNFKEQ. V was pared by 3 bases and J by 6 bases, with 2 bases of the junction left unmatched. The CDR3 runs 14 residues. The DNA for the CDR3 is TGTGCCAGCAGCCAGGGACTAGCGGGAAGCGAGCAGTACTTC. Translation gives CASSQGLAGSEQYF.

J is TRBJ2-5 and V is TRBV11-3, with D uncertain. Per the germline V gene, CDR1 is SGHNT and CDR2 is YENEEA. The CDR3 contains 14 residues. V lost 5 bases and J 5 bases, leaving 15 bases between the germline ends. This CDR3 is CASSGYEGGETQYF. CDR3 sequence (DNA): TGTGCCAGCAGCGGGTATGAAGGTGGCGAGACCCAGTACTTC. The variable domain in full, with the rest retrieved from reference TRBV11-3 and TRBJ2-5, is EAGVVQSPRYKIIEKKQPVAFWCNPISGHNTLYWYLQNLGQGPELLIRYENEEAVDDSQLPKDRFSAERLKGVDSTLKIQPAELGDSAVYLCASSGYEGGETQYFGPGTRLLVL.

The V and J genes are TRBV12-2 and TRBJ2-3; TRBD2, the D gene given by the table, was not confirmed from the DNA. TRBV12-2 is a pseudogene. This CDR3 is 15 amino acids long. CDR3 bases: TGTGCAAGTCGCCTAGGGGGGGGGACCCCCGATACGCAGTATTTT. Protein: CASRLGGGTPDTQYF.

This sequence joins TRBV19 and TRBJ2-2; 7 bases are a match to TRBD2. This CDR3 has 15 amino acids. In germline, CDR1 is LNHDA, CDR2 SQIVND (reference sequence). V gave up 3 bases and J gave up 9 bases; unmatched junction bases: 10. The CDR3 sequence: CASSIFGGSYRELFF. In DNA, the CDR3 is TGTGCCAGTAGTATTTTCGGCGGGAGCTACCGGGAGCTGTTTTTT.

The gene calls are TRBV5-3 and TRBJ1-4, with D maybe TRBD1 (5 bases). TRBV5-3 is known as an ORF, though its function is uncertain. Deletions cut 3 bases from V and 8 bases from J, with 5 bases between. CDR3 size: 11 residues. The CDR3 DNA reads TGTGCCAGAAGCTGGGGGGAAAAACTGTTTTTT. Translation: CARSWGEKLFF.

The chain uses TRBV20-1 and TRBJ1-4, with no clear D. The V end was cut by 1 base, the J end by 7 bases, with 4 bases between. Per germline, CDR1 DFQATT and CDR2 SNEGSKA (reference sequence). This CDR3 spans 11 amino acids. CDR3 in DNA: TGCAGTGCTAGAGGGGGTGAAAAACTGTTTTTT. Residues: CSARGGEKLFF.

The chain employs TRBV11-2 and TRBJ1-2; possible D gene TRBD1, 5 bases. Per germline, CDR1 SGHAT and CDR2 FQNNGV. V was pared by 1 base and J by 8 bases, with 14 bases between. The CDR3 runs to 14 residues. The CDR3 DNA sequence: TGTGCCAGCAGCTTAGTTCTCAAGGGGATCGGCTACACCTTC. Translating it yields CASSLVLKGIGYTF.

This clone was observed a few times. The genes are TRBV30 and TRBJ2-1; 9 bases are a match to TRBD1. V was clipped by 8 bases and J by 2 bases; unmatched bases: 4. Per germline, CDR1 GTSNPN and CDR2 SVGIG (reference sequence). This CDR3 is built from 13 residues. CDR3 in amino acids: CAAQGATYNEQFF. Here the CDR3 DNA reads TGTGCCGCACAGGGGGCTACCTACAATGAGCAGTTCTTC.

V usage is TRBV7-8 and J usage is TRBJ2-2, with TRBD1 as a possible D gene (6 bases). Trimming took 1 base from V and 3 from J, leaving 6 bases between them. This CDR3 has 14 residues. Germline CDR1 reads SGHVS; CDR2 reads FQNEAQ. The CDR3 protein is CASSLDRDTGELFF. Written as DNA, the CDR3 is TGTGCCAGCAGCTTAGACAGGGACACCGGGGAGCTGTTTTTT.

V gene TRBV11-2 combines with J gene TRBJ2-3; D is ambiguous. CDR3 size: 13 residues. Trimming took 5 bases from V and 0 from J, leaving 6 bases between them. Looked up from germline, CDR1 is SGHAT and CDR2 is FQNNGV. CDR3 region: CASSTPSTDTQYF. CDR3 DNA sequence: TGTGCCAGCAGCACGCCTAGCACAGATACGCAGTATTTT.

The chain has TRBV11-3 and TRBJ2-5; perhaps TRBD1 as D (6 bases). This CDR3 region has 19 residues. Per the germline V gene, CDR1 is SGHNT and CDR2 is YENEEA. Trimming shortened V by 7 bases and J by 7 bases, and 34 bases separated the two germline ends. CDR3 sequence: CASTRGGIIEFLFSGTQYF. For the CDR3, the DNA is TGTGCCAGCACCAGAGGGGGAATCATCGAGTTCCTTTTTTCGGGGACCCAGTACTTC.

The chain employs TRBV30 and TRBJ1-3; possible D gene TRBD1, 5 bases. Germline-derived CDR1 and CDR2 are GTSNPN and SVGIG (reference sequence). V lost 1 base and J lost 0, with 10 bases in between. CDR3 size: 15 residues. Here the CDR3 reads CAWSGDPISGNTIYF. In DNA, the CDR3 is TGTGCCTGGAGTGGGGACCCTATCTCTGGAAACACCATATATTTT. Combining the CDR3 with reference TRBV30 and TRBJ1-3 gives the whole variable domain SQTIHQWPATLVQPVGSPLSLECTVEGTSNPNLYWYRQAAGRGLQLLFYSVGIGQISSEVPQNLSASRPQDRQFILSSKKLLLSDSGFYLCAWSGDPISGNTIYFGEGSWLTVV.

CDR3: CASSDSGGTGNEQFF. The CDR3 DNA reads as TGTGCCAGCAGTGACTCAGGGGGGACAGGCAATGAGCAGTTCTTC. This chain links TRBV6-4 with TRBJ2-1; TRBD1 matches 8 bases. Germline CDR1 MRHNA, CDR2 SNTAGT. CDR3 length equals 15 residues. V was clipped by 0 bases and J by 6 bases; unmatched bases: 4.

The sample holds a few counts of this clone. The J gene is TRBJ2-1, the V gene TRBV2, with TRBD2 matching 7 bases. Trimming removed 6 bases from V and 8 bases from J; junction bases left unmatched: 13. Germline-derived CDR1 and CDR2 are SNHLY and FYNNEI. This CDR3 is 15 amino acids long. CDR3 residues: CASRAGVGMMDEQFF. The CDR3, as DNA: TGTGCCAGCAGGGCGGGGGTAGGAATGATGGATGAGCAGTTCTTC.

This clone was detected only a few times. The chain is built from TRBV11-3 and TRBJ2-7, with 7 nucleotides matching TRBD1. Germline V gene data show CDR1 as SGHNT and CDR2 as YENEEA. This CDR3 contains 14 residues. The trim removed 5 bases at V and 3 bases at J, leaving 7 bases unmatched. The CDR3 nucleotides read TGTGCCAGCAGCCTAGGACAGGCCGTCTACGAGCAGTACTTC. This translates into CASSLGQAVYEQYF.

This clone was seen just once. V is TRBV5-1 and J is TRBJ1-2, with 10 nucleotides matching TRBD1. The V gene end was trimmed by 3 bases and the J gene end by 7 bases; junction bases not matched to a gene: 6. Germline-derived CDR1 and CDR2 are SGHRS and YFSETQ. This CDR3 contains 14 residues. The CDR3 bases are TGCGCCAGCAGCTCAAGGACAGGGGGTGGTGGCTACACCTTC. Its protein product is CASSSRTGGGGYTF.

The rearrangement links TRBV28 to TRBJ1-2; D is undetermined. CDR1 and CDR2 (germline): MDHEN, SYDVKM. Deletions cut 6 bases from V and 4 bases from J, with 15 bases between. The CDR3 is made up of 14 amino acids. CDR3 DNA sequence: TGTGCCAGCAGCACGAGCCTTGGATTCTATGGCTACACCTTC. It translates to CASSTSLGFYGYTF.

The chain is built from TRBV10-3 and TRBJ2-5; the match to TRBD2 covers 7 bases. With V trimmed by 4 bases and J by 2 bases, 7 bases remained unmatched. From germline, CDR1 is ENHRY and CDR2 SYGVKD. The CDR3 sequence is 15 residues long. CDR3 in DNA: TGTGCCATCAGTGGGGATCCGGGACTACAAGAGACCCAGTACTTC. Translated: CAISGDPGLQETQYF.

The chain joins TRBV6-6 to TRBJ2-7, with D unresolved. Germline assignment: CDR1 MNHNY and CDR2 SVGAGI (reference sequence). The CDR3 has 15 amino acids. Deletions cut 0 bases from V and 4 bases from J, with 13 bases between. CDR3 residues: CASSYSPGDLYEQYF. CDR3 sequence (DNA): TGTGCCAGCAGTTACTCGCCTGGGGATCTTTACGAGCAGTACTTC.

The V call is TRBV19, the J call TRBJ2-1, with 9 bases matching TRBD2. The V gene end was trimmed by 10 bases and the J gene end by 5 bases; junction bases not matched to a gene: 9. The CDR3 has 14 residues. Germline loops: CDR1 LNHDA, CDR2 SQIVND (reference sequence). Written as DNA, the CDR3 is TGTGCCACCTCACTAGCGGGCCTCCACAATGAGCAGTTCTTC. This gives the protein CATSLAGLHNEQFF. Complete variable domain (other parts from reference TRBV19 and TRBJ2-1): DGGITQSPKYLFRKEGQNVTLSCEQNLNHDAMYWYRQDPGQGLRLIYYSQIVNDFQKGDIAEGYSVSREKKESFPLTVTSAQKNPTAFYLCATSLAGLHNEQFFGPGTRLTVL.

The genes are TRBV11-3 and TRBJ2-7; a possible D gene is TRBD2 (5 bases). CDR1 is SGHNT and CDR2 is YENEEA in the germline V gene. There are 14 residues in the CDR3. V was clipped by 0 bases and J by 3 bases, with 9 bases between them. The CDR3 DNA is TGTGCCAGCAGCTTAGATCTAGCCCGCTACGAGCAGTACTTC. Encoded protein: CASSLDLARYEQYF.

The V call is TRBV5-6, the J call TRBJ2-1; TRBD1 matches 9 bases. The length of the CDR3 is 14 residues. Trimming cost V 3 bases and J 7 bases; bases outside gene matches: 5. In germline, CDR1 is SGHDT, CDR2 YYEEEE. The CDR3 spells CASSYRDRVNEQFF. The CDR3 nucleotides read TGTGCCAGCAGCTACCGGGACAGGGTAAATGAGCAGTTCTTC.

This clone was counted only a few times. J is TRBJ1-5 and V is TRBV6-4, with D unresolved. Germline loops: CDR1 MRHNA, CDR2 SNTAGT. This CDR3 has 13 amino acids. Trimming pared 3 bases from V and 4 bases from J, leaving 7 bases between. CDR3 amino acids: CASSEDTNQPQHF. The CDR3 nucleotides are TGTGCCAGCAGTGAAGACACAAATCAGCCCCAGCATTTT.

The rearrangement joins TRBV7-2 to TRBJ2-2; D gene ambiguous. This CDR3 spans 14 amino acids. The germline V gene has CDR1 SGHTA and CDR2 FQGNSA. V was cut by 5 bases and J by 7 bases, with 14 bases left in between. The CDR3 is CASSPDIGGGELFF. The CDR3 DNA is TGTGCCAGCAGCCCGGATATAGGTGGCGGGGAGCTGTTTTTT.

V is TRBV2 and J is TRBJ1-1; D is uncertain. Germline V gene data show CDR1 as SNHLY and CDR2 as FYNNEI. There are 15 residues in the CDR3. V shed 3 bases and J shed 1 base, with 12 bases lying between them. CDR3 DNA: TGTGCCAGCAGTGAGGATCTATCCCCGAACACTGAAGCTTTCTTT. It translates to CASSEDLSPNTEAFF.